The source of this T cell receptor (beta chain) is a study of technical replicates of blood from several donors. V was pared by 10 bases and J by 4 bases, with 10 bases of the junction left unmatched. This CDR3 is built from 14 residues. Germline loops: CDR1 SNHLY, CDR2 FYNNEI. Clones were sequenced by immunoSEQ multiplex PCR, and TCRdb holds only the in-frame ones, with some missing. The profile shows about 82,000 clones, roughly 95% of them singletons. Sequenced sample: T cells isolated from PBMCs. V gene TRBV2 combines with J gene TRBJ1-1; 9 positions agree with TRBD1. The TCR was taken from a human donor in good health. Here the CDR3 DNA reads TGTGCCACTGAACAGGGGGCTCTTAGCACTGAAGCTTTCTTT. Translation gives CATEQGALSTEAFF.